The 32 T cell receptor beta chains in this list originate from one sample, sequenced in a study of blood T cell repertoires in COVID-19 (dated by TCRdb to about 2020). The library was produced with the immunoSEQ multiplex PCR assay. Sourced from immuneACCESS, this table was stored by TCRdb with only in-frame sequences that have V and J called. A share of the clones is absent; for the studies checked, an unresolved V gene accounts for under half, and the remainder has no known explanation. In this sample the table shows more than 200,000 clones, 88% of which occur a single time. The ten largest account for less than 0.75% of the sample. What was sequenced was peripheral blood. These receptors all stem from a man aged 40-49 years with acute or convalescent COVID-19.

This sequence joins TRBV9 and TRBJ2-1, with 7 positions matching TRBD2. With 3 bases clipped from V and 8 bases from J, the junction kept 14 bases outside the gene matches. CDR3 length: 16 residues. Germline lookup yields CDR1 SGDLS and CDR2 YYNGEE. DNA of the CDR3: TGTGCCAGCAGCGAGGGCCCACGGGAGGCTGGCTATGAGCAGTTCTTC. Translated, it gives CASSEGPREAGYEQFF.

This clone was counted a single time. The chain combines TRBV7-3 with TRBJ1-2, with 7 bases that match TRBD1. The CDR3 is 13 residues long. The junction had 7 bases not matched to a gene; V was cut back by 8 bases and J by 4 bases. Germline lookup yields CDR1 SGHTA and CDR2 FQGTGA. The CDR3 protein is CASGQARGYGYTF. CDR3 nucleotides: TGTGCCAGCGGACAGGCTCGGGGCTATGGCTACACCTTC.

This clone was seen only a few times. The rearrangement joins TRBV14 to TRBJ2-2; possible D gene TRBD2, 6 bases. The V gene lost 1 base and the J gene lost 1 base, with 13 bases spanning the gap. The length of the CDR3 is 17 residues. Germline V gives CDR1 SGHDN, CDR2 FVKESK. The CDR3 sequence: CASSQARGRGNTGELFF. The CDR3 nucleotides are TGTGCCAGCAGCCAAGCCAGAGGGCGGGGGAACACCGGGGAGCTGTTTTTT.

The rearrangement links TRBV29-1 to TRBJ1-1; perhaps TRBD1 as D (5 bases). The CDR3 has 17 residues. The V gene lost 5 bases and the J gene lost 1 base, with 23 bases spanning the gap. Germline V gene lookup returns CDR1 SQVTM and CDR2 ANQGSEA. The CDR3 reads CSVSDQGLVVRNTEAFF. Written as DNA, the CDR3 is TGCAGCGTTTCTGATCAGGGACTCGTTGTAAGGAACACTGAAGCTTTCTTT. Full variable domain (remainder filled in from reference TRBV29-1 and TRBJ1-1): SAVISQKPSRDICQRGTSLTIQCQVDSQVTMMFWYRQQPGQSLTLIATANQGSEATYESGFVIDKFPISRPNLTFSTLTVSNMSPEDSSIYLCSVSDQGLVVRNTEAFFGQGTRLTVV.

The chain carries TRBV3-1 (or the pseudogene TRBV3-2) and TRBJ2-5; D is perhaps TRBD1 (6 bases). This CDR3 comprises 14 residues. Per germline, CDR1 LGHDT and CDR2 YNNKEL (reference sequence). V lost 6 bases and J lost 1, with 12 bases in between. CDR3 nucleotides: TGTGCCAGCAGTTTCTCAGGGGCCCAAGAGACCCAGTACTTC. As protein: CASSFSGAQETQYF.

The chain recombines TRBV4-2 with TRBJ2-7; 11 bases fit TRBD2. The CDR3 is made up of 13 amino acids. The germline V gene has CDR1 LGHNA and CDR2 YNFKEQ. Unmatched junction bases numbered 2, after V lost 4 bases and J lost 6 bases. The chain's CDR3 is CASSPSGGSEQYF. In DNA, the CDR3 is TGTGCCAGCAGCCCTAGCGGGGGGAGCGAGCAGTACTTC.

This chain uses TRBV9 with TRBJ2-1, with 14 bases matching TRBD2. V dropped 3 bases and J dropped 7; count of bases not matched to a gene: 6. The CDR3 is 16 residues long. CDR1 is SGDLS and CDR2 is YYNGEE in the germline V gene. CDR3 sequence reads: CASSASGLAGANEQFF. As DNA, the CDR3 is TGTGCCAGCAGCGCCTCGGGACTAGCGGGAGCGAATGAGCAGTTCTTC.

V is TRBV5-3 and J is TRBJ2-7, with D perhaps matching TRBD2 (6 bases). TRBV5-3 is classed as an ORF, of uncertain function. V was pared by 3 bases and J by 2 bases, with 15 bases between. The CDR3 contains 15 residues. The CDR3 coding sequence is TGTGCCAGAAGCTCTCTAGCGCCGAACCCCTACGAGCAGTACTTC. This sequence encodes CARSSLAPNPYEQYF.

V and J are TRBV21-1 and TRBJ1-1. TRBV21-1 has pseudogene status. The CDR3 covers 21 residues. CDR3 bases: TGTGCCAGCAGCAATATCCCCTCAGTGCCGGGGAAACATTTAGATGGGACTGAAGCTTTCTTT. Translated: CASSNIPSVPGKHLDGTEAFF.

The chain combines TRBV7-9 with TRBJ2-5; TRBD2 aligns across 8 bases. Trimming cost V 6 bases and J 2 bases; bases outside gene matches: 14. The CDR3 length is 17 residues. Germline CDR1 is SEHNR and CDR2 is FQNEAQ (reference sequence). The CDR3, as DNA: TGTGCCAGCAGTCAAATGGGAATTAGCGGGGAACAAGAGACCCAGTACTTC. Translating it yields CASSQMGISGEQETQYF.

The J gene is TRBJ1-5, the V gene TRBV15; possibly TRBD1 for D (5 bases). This CDR3 spans 14 amino acids. Per the germline V gene, CDR1 is LNHNV and CDR2 is YYDKDF (reference sequence). The V and J ends lost 0 bases and 8 bases respectively, with 11 bases between them. This chain's CDR3 is CATSRDQGPEPQHF. Written as DNA, the CDR3 is TGTGCCACCAGCAGAGATCAGGGTCCTGAGCCCCAGCATTTT.

J is TRBJ2-3 and V is TRBV13; 10 nucleotides match TRBD2. The germline V gene has CDR1 PRHDT and CDR2 FYEKMQ (reference sequence). The CDR3 covers 16 residues. Trimming cost V 0 bases and J 5 bases; bases outside gene matches: 5. CDR3 sequence (DNA): TGTGCCAGCAGCTTAGGGGCTAGCGGGAGAGGAGATACGCAGTATTTT. Amino acid sequence: CASSLGASGRGDTQYF.

This rearrangement joins TRBV9 to TRBJ1-3; D possibly corresponds to TRBD1 (5 bases). The germline CDR1 and CDR2 sequences are SGDLS and YYNGEE. Trimming pared 4 bases from V and 0 bases from J, leaving 11 bases between. The CDR3 contains 15 residues. This CDR3 is CASSPGGDSGNTIYF. The CDR3 DNA sequence: TGTGCCAGCAGCCCGGGGGGTGACTCTGGAAACACCATATATTTT.

V is TRBV30 and J is TRBJ1-5, with 8 bases aligning to TRBD1. This CDR3 contains 15 residues. Per the germline V gene, CDR1 is GTSNPN and CDR2 is SVGIG (reference sequence). Trimming removed 0 bases from V and 4 bases from J; junction bases left unmatched: 5. The CDR3 sequence is CAWSVGQGRNQPQHF. The CDR3 DNA reads as TGTGCCTGGAGTGTAGGACAGGGACGGAATCAGCCCCAGCATTTT.

The gene calls are TRBV10-2 and TRBJ2-1, with 14 bases aligning to TRBD2. This CDR3 region has 15 residues. CDR1 is WSHSY, CDR2 SAAADI, per germline. V shed 3 bases, J shed 9 bases, and the junction held 4 bases outside the gene matches. Here the CDR3 reads CASSDGTSGRSEQFF. In DNA, the CDR3 is TGCGCCAGCAGTGACGGGACTAGCGGGAGAAGTGAGCAGTTCTTC.

The chain employs TRBV24-1 and TRBJ2-2, with 7 positions matching TRBD1. The CDR3 spans 16 residues. After removal of 5 bases from V and 2 bases from J, the junction contained 7 bases not matched to a gene. Germline-derived CDR1 and CDR2 are KGHDR and SFDVKD. In DNA, the CDR3 is TGTGCCACCAGTGCCGAGACAGGGCTAAACACCGGGGAGCTGTTTTTT. This encodes CATSAETGLNTGELFF.

The chain carries TRBV4-1 and TRBJ2-1; TRBD1 agrees at 10 bases. The CDR3 loop spans 16 amino acids. Trimming took 2 bases from V and 6 from J; bases not matched to a gene: 7. Germline lookup yields CDR1 MGHRA and CDR2 YSYEKL. The CDR3 bases are TGCGCCAGCAGCCAACCCACCCGGGACAGGGGCAATGAGCAGTTCTTC. This translates into CASSQPTRDRGNEQFF.

The V gene is TRBV19, the J gene TRBJ1-5, with 9 bases aligning to TRBD1. The junction had 7 bases not matched to a gene; V was cut back by 4 bases and J by 3 bases. The CDR3 consists of 16 residues. CDR1 LNHDA and CDR2 SQIVND come from the germline V gene (reference sequence). This CDR3 reads CASSTTGTGSNQPQHF. In DNA form, the CDR3 reads TGTGCCAGTAGTACCACCGGGACAGGGTCCAATCAGCCCCAGCATTTT.

The chain employs TRBV19 and TRBJ2-5, with a possible D match to TRBD2 (6 bases). The CDR3 spans 18 residues. The V and J ends lost 3 bases and 4 bases respectively, with 24 bases between them. Germline V CDR1 and CDR2: LNHDA, SQIVND (reference sequence). The CDR3 nucleotides are TGTGCCAGTAGTATGAGTACCTCCTCAGTGGGGGGACGAGAGACCCAGTACTTC. Translation gives CASSMSTSSVGGRETQYF.

The chain recombines TRBV5-8 with TRBJ2-3, with TRBD2 matching 10 bases. CDR1 is SGHTS and CDR2 is YDEGEE in the germline V gene. The CDR3 covers 17 residues. With 1 base clipped from V and 2 bases from J, the junction kept 7 bases outside the gene matches. The CDR3 sequence: CASSLSRLAGVTDTQYF. The CDR3 DNA reads as TGTGCCAGCAGCTTGTCGAGGCTAGCGGGGGTCACAGATACGCAGTATTTT.

The chain recombines TRBV7-6 with TRBJ2-7; TRBD1 is a possible D gene (5 bases). CDR1 is SGHVS and CDR2 is FNYEAQ in the germline V gene. The CDR3 sequence is 17 residues long. Deletions cut 4 bases from V and 0 bases from J, with 19 bases between. CDR3 protein: CASSSLHLGANSYEQYF. CDR3 nucleotides: TGTGCCAGCAGCTCCTTACACCTAGGGGCGAACTCCTACGAGCAGTACTTC.

V gene TRBV6-2 or TRBV6-3 combines with J gene TRBJ2-7; tentative D call: TRBD1 (6 bases). CDR3 size: 14 residues. Trimming cost V 2 bases and J 2 bases, with 10 bases left between them. CDR1 is MNHEY and CDR2 is SVGEGT in the germline V gene. The CDR3 DNA reads TGTGCCAGCAGTTACGGAGACAGGACCTACGAGCAGTACTTC. This sequence encodes CASSYGDRTYEQYF.

The chain employs TRBV6-5 and TRBJ1-6; 8 bases map to TRBD1. J gave up 6 bases and V 2 bases, and 3 bases lay outside the gene matches. CDR1 is MNHEY, CDR2 SVGAGI, per germline. The CDR3 spans 15 residues. Here the CDR3 reads CASSYRTGPNSPLHF. The CDR3 DNA sequence: TGTGCCAGCAGTTACCGGACAGGGCCTAATTCACCCCTCCACTTT.

This chain joins TRBV7-9 and TRBJ1-4, with 10 bases that match TRBD1. Trimming at V came to 4 bases and at J to 2 bases, leaving 7 bases not matched to a gene. CDR3 size: 17 residues. From germline, CDR1 is SEHNR and CDR2 FQNEAQ (reference sequence). This CDR3 is CASSSWTGGSTNEKLFF. Written as DNA, the CDR3 is TGTGCCAGCAGCTCCTGGACAGGGGGATCCACTAATGAAAAACTGTTTTTT.

The V and J genes are TRBV27 and TRBJ1-2; 8 bases match TRBD1. Germline CDR1 MNHEY, CDR2 SMNVEV (reference sequence). This CDR3 has 14 residues. The V segment lost 5 bases and the J segment 2 bases; nucleotides outside the gene matches: 4. CDR3 sequence: CASSIRQGNYGYTF. Here the CDR3 DNA reads TGTGCCAGCAGTATAAGACAGGGGAACTATGGCTACACCTTC.

V is TRBV11-2 and J is TRBJ2-2, with 9 bases identical to TRBD2. Germline trimming cut 2 bases from V and 4 bases from J; bases unmatched to any gene: 5. Germline CDR1 SGHAT, CDR2 FQNNGV. This CDR3 comprises 16 residues. The CDR3 sequence is CASSLRASGATGELFF. The CDR3 DNA reads TGTGCCAGCAGCTTAAGGGCTAGCGGGGCCACCGGGGAGCTGTTTTTT.

The chain combines TRBV6-5 with TRBJ2-7; the match to TRBD1 covers 9 bases. The length of the CDR3 is 14 residues. Germline assignment: CDR1 MNHEY and CDR2 SVGAGI. The ends lost 9 bases at V and 5 bases at J; junction bases unmatched: 11. For the CDR3, the DNA is TGTGCCAGTGACCTGGGGACAGGGAGACACGAGCAGTACTTC. This translates into CASDLGTGRHEQYF.

This sequence joins TRBV12-2 and TRBJ2-7; the table gives TRBD2 as D, unverified against the DNA. TRBV12-2 is listed as a pseudogene. This CDR3 has 13 amino acids. The CDR3, as DNA: TGTGCAAGTCGAGTGGAGGGAGATTACGAGCAGTACTTC. Translation gives CASRVEGDYEQYF.

This chain joins TRBV5-1 and TRBJ1-2; maybe TRBD1 (5 bases). CDR3 size: 14 residues. V lost 1 base and J lost 2, with 9 bases in between. CDR1 and CDR2 (germline): SGHRS, YFSETQ. CDR3: CASSLSQGNYGYTF. As DNA, the CDR3 is TGCGCCAGCAGCTTGTCTCAGGGAAACTATGGCTACACCTTC.

The V and J genes are TRBV6-5 and TRBJ2-5; 7 nucleotides agree with TRBD2. Germline trimming cut 6 bases from V and 2 bases from J; bases unmatched to any gene: 6. CDR1 and CDR2 (germline): MNHEY, SVGAGI. CDR3 size: 14 residues. CDR3 in DNA: TGTGCCAGCAGCCGAAGCGGGGCGCAAGAGACCCAGTACTTC. Translated, it gives CASSRSGAQETQYF.

This sequence joins TRBV5-1 and TRBJ1-2, with D perhaps matching TRBD1 (6 bases). The V end lost 2 bases, the J end lost 0 bases, and 11 bases lay between the germline ends. Germline CDR1 and CDR2: SGHRS and YFSETQ. The CDR3 covers 15 residues. The CDR3 nucleotides are TGCGCCAGCAGCTTCCAGGGGCCTTCTAACTATGGCTACACCTTC. Amino acid sequence: CASSFQGPSNYGYTF.

This chain joins TRBV5-1 and TRBJ2-2, with D possibly being TRBD1 (5 bases). The germline V gene encodes CDR1 SGHRS and CDR2 YFSETQ. The CDR3 sequence is 16 residues long. V lost 2 bases, J lost 6 bases, and 17 bases lay in between. The CDR3 region is CASSLRSQDLSGELFF. CDR3 nucleotide sequence: TGCGCCAGCAGCTTAAGGTCACAGGATCTTTCCGGGGAGCTGTTTTTT.